Presented here are 23 T cell receptor beta chains from one specimen sequenced in a study of cytomegalovirus exposure and HLA in healthy donors. Primers: 60 Vbeta forward and 13 Jbeta reverse. Here immunoSEQ multiplex PCR was the method, and the copy in TCRdb shows in-frame clones only, minus some. The data hold approximately 120,000 clones, with roughly 81% observed a single time. The sequenced sample consisted of PBMCs. Source of these receptors: a woman in her 30s in good health and CMV-seronegative.

This chain joins TRBV10-3 and TRBJ2-1; TRBD2 matches at 9 bases. This CDR3 contains 16 residues. Germline lookup yields CDR1 ENHRY and CDR2 SYGVKD. The V segment lost 4 bases and the J segment 6 bases; nucleotides outside the gene matches: 10. CDR3 sequence: CAISAWGSGRSNEQFF. The CDR3 coding sequence is TGTGCCATCAGTGCGTGGGGTAGCGGGAGATCCAATGAGCAGTTCTTC.

The chain carries TRBV4-2 and TRBJ2-3; the match to TRBD2 covers 8 bases. Trimming removed 4 bases from V and 3 bases from J; junction bases left unmatched: 12. Germline V gene lookup returns CDR1 LGHNA and CDR2 YNFKEQ. The CDR3 runs to 17 residues. The CDR3 region is CASSPPTAGGSTDTQYF. CDR3 bases: TGTGCCAGCAGCCCCCCAACGGCGGGAGGTAGTACAGATACGCAGTATTTT.

J is TRBJ2-7 and V is TRBV9; weak D call: TRBD1 (5 bases). CDR3 length: 15 residues. Germline assignment: CDR1 SGDLS and CDR2 YYNGEE. V lost 0 bases and J lost 0, with 10 bases in between. As DNA, the CDR3 is TGTGCCAGCAGCGTAGAGCTGGACAACTCCTACGAGCAGTACTTC. Encoded protein: CASSVELDNSYEQYF.

The chain has TRBV6-5 and TRBJ1-2; D not certain. The CDR3 runs to 11 residues. Germline-derived CDR1 and CDR2 are MNHEY and SVGAGI. With 7 bases removed from V and 7 bases from J, the gap between germline ends came to 10 bases. The CDR3 nucleotides are TGTGCCAGCAAGGAGGCGGTTGGCTACACCTTC. It codes for CASKEAVGYTF.

In this sample, this clone turned up once. The chain combines TRBV11-3 with TRBJ2-1; a possible D gene is TRBD2 (7 bases). The CDR3 sequence is 15 residues long. V was cut by 5 bases and J by 7 bases, with 18 bases left in between. Germline lookup yields CDR1 SGHNT and CDR2 YENEEA. The CDR3 DNA follows: TGTGCCAGCAGCCTTGGGGGAGGGGGTGTAAATGAGCAGTTCTTC. As protein: CASSLGGGGVNEQFF. Combining the CDR3 with reference TRBV11-3 and TRBJ2-1 gives the whole variable domain EAGVVQSPRYKIIEKKQPVAFWCNPISGHNTLYWYLQNLGQGPELLIRYENEEAVDDSQLPKDRFSAERLKGVDSTLKIQPAELGDSAVYLCASSLGGGGVNEQFFGPGTRLTVL.

This chain uses TRBV7-2 with TRBJ1-5, with 9 nucleotides matching TRBD1. This CDR3 has 15 amino acids. V was clipped by 5 bases and J by 3 bases; unmatched bases: 5. CDR1 and CDR2 from the germline V gene are SGHTA and FQGNSA. This CDR3 reads CASSPGQGHNQPQHF. The CDR3 coding sequence is TGTGCCAGCAGCCCCGGACAGGGGCACAATCAGCCCCAGCATTTT.

The chain links TRBV19 to TRBJ1-2; a weak D match, TRBD1 (6 bases). The CDR3 totals 14 residues. V lost 4 bases and J 8 bases, leaving 17 bases between the germline ends. Germline assignment: CDR1 LNHDA and CDR2 SQIVND (reference sequence). Written as DNA, the CDR3 is TGTGCCAGTAGTAGGGACACCAAGGAGTACGGCTACACCTTC. It specifies CASSRDTKEYGYTF.

V gene TRBV19 combines with J gene TRBJ2-6; TRBD1 aligns across 7 bases. V trimming: 6 bases; J trimming: 1 base; junction bases outside the gene matches: 0. The length of the CDR3 is 14 residues. Germline lookup yields CDR1 LNHDA and CDR2 SQIVND (reference sequence). As DNA, the CDR3 is TGTGCCAGTAGGGGACAGTCTGGGGCCAACGTCCTGACTTTC. Amino acids: CASRGQSGANVLTF. Looking up the rest from reference TRBV19 and TRBJ2-6 gives the full variable domain: DGGITQSPKYLFRKEGQNVTLSCEQNLNHDAMYWYRQDPGQGLRLIYYSQIVNDFQKGDIAEGYSVSREKKESFPLTVTSAQKNPTAFYLCASRGQSGANVLTFGAGSRLTVL.

The J gene is TRBJ1-2, the V gene TRBV7-3; 9 bases map to TRBD1. The CDR3 consists of 13 residues. Germline V CDR1 and CDR2: SGHTA, FQGTGA. J was trimmed by 5 bases and V by 2 bases; bases with no gene match: 0. The CDR3 region is CASSLDRGYGYTF. The CDR3, as DNA: TGTGCCAGCAGCTTAGACAGGGGGTATGGCTACACCTTC.

This clone occurred a few times. The chain joins TRBV25-1 to TRBJ2-3; D is perhaps TRBD2 (6 bases). The CDR3 loop spans 15 amino acids. CDR1 is MGHDK and CDR2 is SYGVNS in the germline V gene. With 5 bases removed from V and 6 bases from J, the gap between germline ends came to 18 bases. The DNA of the CDR3 is TGTGCCAGCAGTAACCTGGGGGGAGAATCCGATACGCAGTATTTT. This encodes CASSNLGGESDTQYF.

The chain uses TRBV27 and TRBJ2-2; 9 nucleotides align to TRBD2. Germline V lookup: CDR1 MNHEY, CDR2 SMNVEV (reference sequence). V gave up 6 bases and J gave up 3 bases; unmatched junction bases: 14. The CDR3 is 18 residues long. In DNA form, the CDR3 reads TGTGCCAGCAGCTTCCCGAGAAGCGGGGGGTTTCACACCGGGGAGCTGTTTTTT. Residues: CASSFPRSGGFHTGELFF.

This chain uses TRBV7-6 with TRBJ1-6, with D possibly matching TRBD1 (5 bases). CDR3 length: 17 residues. Germline assignment: CDR1 SGHVS and CDR2 FNYEAQ. V was cut by 0 bases and J by 7 bases, with 16 bases left in between. CDR3 loop: CASSLAYRSPGNSPLHF. DNA of the CDR3: TGTGCCAGCAGCTTAGCGTACAGGTCCCCCGGGAATTCACCCCTCCACTTT.

In this sample, this clone turned up once. The CDR3 here is CAWSYLQGTGELFF. The CDR3 DNA follows: TGTGCCTGGAGCTATCTACAGGGGACCGGGGAGCTGTTTTTT. The chain carries TRBV30 and TRBJ2-2, with 7 nucleotides matching TRBD1. Germline V gene sequence: CDR1 GTSNPN, CDR2 SVGIG (reference sequence). The CDR3 extends over 14 amino acids. V gave up 3 bases and J gave up 5 bases; unmatched junction bases: 6. Supplemented by reference TRBV30 and TRBJ2-2, the full variable domain reads SQTIHQWPATLVQPVGSPLSLECTVEGTSNPNLYWYRQAAGRGLQLLFYSVGIGQISSEVPQNLSASRPQDRQFILSSKKLLLSDSGFYLCAWSYLQGTGELFFGEGSRLTVL.

This clone was recorded once. This chain uses TRBV4-1 with TRBJ1-2; tentatively, D is TRBD1 (6 bases). The CDR3 totals 16 residues. The V end lost 2 bases, the J end lost 2 bases, and 15 bases lay between the germline ends. Germline V gene sequence: CDR1 MGHRA, CDR2 YSYEKL. The CDR3 DNA follows: TGCGCCAGCAGCCAAATGTCAGGGGTGGGGAACTATGGCTACACCTTC. This codes for CASSQMSGVGNYGYTF.

V usage is TRBV7-8 and J usage is TRBJ1-6; no reliable D call. CDR1 and CDR2 from the germline V gene are SGHVS and FQNEAQ. Trimming took 3 bases from V and 2 from J, leaving 11 bases between them. This CDR3 comprises 16 residues. CDR3 nucleotide sequence: TGTGCCAGCAGCTTCGGACTAAACACCTATAATTCACCCCTCCACTTT. Residues: CASSFGLNTYNSPLHF.

This rearrangement joins TRBV19 to TRBJ1-5, with 7 bases lining up with TRBD1. CDR3 length: 15 amino acids. After removal of 1 base from V and 3 bases from J, the junction contained 3 bases not matched to a gene. CDR1 and CDR2 (germline): LNHDA, SQIVND (reference sequence). Here the CDR3 reads CASSIGGTDNQPQHF. The CDR3 DNA is TGTGCCAGTAGTATAGGCGGGACAGACAATCAGCCCCAGCATTTT.

The sample holds a few counts of this clone. The CDR3 spells CSVGEGRGKLFF. The CDR3 coding sequence is TGCAGCGTTGGGGAGGGGCGAGGAAAACTGTTTTTT. This rearrangement joins TRBV29-1 to TRBJ1-4; the D gene is possibly TRBD1 (5 bases). Germline V lookup: CDR1 SQVTM, CDR2 ANQGSEA. The CDR3 consists of 12 residues. Trimming pared 4 bases from V and 10 bases from J, leaving 13 bases between.

The genes are TRBV2 and TRBJ2-2; the D gene is possibly TRBD2 (6 bases). The CDR3 covers 15 residues. V was cut by 9 bases and J by 3 bases, with 17 bases left in between. Germline V lookup: CDR1 SNHLY, CDR2 FYNNEI. The CDR3 DNA follows: TGTGCCAGTTTGAGTCGGGGGTTGGACACCGGGGAGCTGTTTTTT. Its translation is CASLSRGLDTGELFF.

In this sample, this clone turned up a few times. The chain has TRBV6-6 and TRBJ1-2; D is possibly TRBD1 (6 bases). V gave up 6 bases and J gave up 4 bases, with 9 bases separating them. Germline lookup yields CDR1 MNHNY and CDR2 SVGAGI (reference sequence). The CDR3 is 12 amino acids. The CDR3 DNA reads as TGTGCCAGCAGCCGGGACACCTATGGCTACACCTTC. Translating gives CASSRDTYGYTF.

The CDR3 sequence: CSVDLDSHYGYTF. CDR3 coding DNA: TGCAGCGTTGATCTGGACAGCCACTATGGCTACACCTTC. The chain links TRBV29-1 to TRBJ1-2; D perhaps matches TRBD1 (6 bases). CDR3 length equals 13 residues. Germline values: CDR1 SQVTM, CDR2 ANQGSEA. V was pared by 3 bases and J by 3 bases, with 11 bases between.

The J gene is TRBJ1-1, the V gene TRBV19, with 9 bases fitting TRBD1. The germline gives CDR1 LNHDA, CDR2 SQIVND (reference sequence). This CDR3 spans 14 amino acids. With 5 bases clipped from V and 5 bases from J, the junction kept 6 bases outside the gene matches. Here the CDR3 reads CASSLGTGTTEAFF. The CDR3, as DNA: TGTGCCAGTAGTCTAGGGACAGGGACTACTGAAGCTTTCTTT.

This chain connects TRBV11-2 to TRBJ2-1; a weak D match, TRBD1 (6 bases). This CDR3 has 17 residues. The V and J ends lost 5 bases and 1 base respectively, with 18 bases between them. Per germline, CDR1 SGHAT and CDR2 FQNNGV. CDR3 in amino acids: CASSGQPSFFSYNEQFF. In nucleotides, the CDR3 is TGTGCCAGCAGCGGACAGCCCTCGTTTTTTTCCTACAATGAGCAGTTCTTC.

The rearrangement links TRBV29-1 to TRBJ2-7; D ambiguous. V shed 4 bases and J shed 0 bases, with 10 bases lying between them. CDR3 length: 13 residues. Germline assignment: CDR1 SQVTM and CDR2 ANQGSEA. Here the CDR3 reads CSVVGRLSYEQYF. Here the CDR3 DNA reads TGCAGCGTTGTTGGGCGTCTCTCCTACGAGCAGTACTTC.